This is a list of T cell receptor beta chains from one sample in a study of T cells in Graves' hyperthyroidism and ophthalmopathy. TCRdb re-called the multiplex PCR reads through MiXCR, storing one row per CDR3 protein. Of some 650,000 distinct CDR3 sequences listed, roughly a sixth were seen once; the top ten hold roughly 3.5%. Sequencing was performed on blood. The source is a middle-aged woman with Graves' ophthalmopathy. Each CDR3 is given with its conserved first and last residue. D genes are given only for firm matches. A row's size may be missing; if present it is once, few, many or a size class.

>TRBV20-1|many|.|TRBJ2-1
CSARPGPYNEQFF
TGCAGTGCAAGACCGGGACCCTACAATGAGCAGTTCTTC
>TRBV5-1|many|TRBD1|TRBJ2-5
CASSLAGTGETQYF
TGTGCCAGCAGCTTAGCAGGGACAGGAGAGACCCAGTACTTC
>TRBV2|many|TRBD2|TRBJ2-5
CASNRLAGEETQYF
TGTGCCAGCAACCGACTAGCGGGAGAGGAGACCCAGTACTTC
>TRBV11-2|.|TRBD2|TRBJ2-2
CASSPNGLAANTRELFF
TGTGCCAGCAGCCCTAATGGACTAGCGGCGAACACCAGGGAGCTGTTTTTT
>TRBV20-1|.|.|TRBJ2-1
CSAREGQSGNEQFF
TGCAGTGCTAGAGAGGGGCAGAGTGGGAATGAGCAGTTCTTC
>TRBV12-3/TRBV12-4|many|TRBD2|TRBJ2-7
CASSPGASGRQGEQYF
TGTGCCAGCAGCCCTGGCGCTAGCGGGAGGCAGGGGGAGCAGTACTTC
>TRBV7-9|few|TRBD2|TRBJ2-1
CASRQTSPLGNNEQFF
TGTGCCAGCAGACAGACTAGCCCCCTCGGTAACAATGAGCAGTTCTTC
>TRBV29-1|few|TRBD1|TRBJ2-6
CSVERTGGAPGANVLTF
TGCAGCGTTGAACGGACAGGGGGCGCCCCTGGGGCCAACGTCCTGACTTTC
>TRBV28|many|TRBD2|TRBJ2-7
CASSGLAGGNSYEQYF
TGTGCCAGCAGCGGACTAGCGGGAGGAAACTCCTACGAGCAGTACTTC
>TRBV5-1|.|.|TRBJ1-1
CASSFETLSRSEAFF
TGCGCCAGCAGCTTTGAGACGCTTAGTAGATCTGAAGCTTTCTTT
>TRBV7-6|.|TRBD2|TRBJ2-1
CASSSVRGNNEQFF
TGTGCCAGCAGCTCCGTGCGGGGGAACAATGAGCAGTTCTTC
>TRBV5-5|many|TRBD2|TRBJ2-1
CASRFVAGSSYNEQFF
TGTGCCAGCAGATTCGTAGCGGGAAGCTCCTACAATGAGCAGTTCTTC
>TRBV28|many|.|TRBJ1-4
CASRRLREKLFF
TGTGCCAGCCGCAGGCTTCGAGAAAAACTGTTTTTT
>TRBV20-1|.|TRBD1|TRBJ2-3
CSAREWDRATSTQYF
TGCAGTGCTAGGGAGTGGGACAGGGCTACCAGTACGCAGTATTTT
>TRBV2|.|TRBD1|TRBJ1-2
CASRTGLAGYTF
TGTGCCAGCAGGACAGGGTTGGCTGGCTACACCTTC
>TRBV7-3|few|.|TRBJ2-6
CASSLVGDPPGANVLTF
TGTGCCAGCAGCTTAGTCGGGGACCCCCCTGGGGCCAACGTCCTGACTTTC
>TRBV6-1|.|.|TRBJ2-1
CASSSRDTSYNEQFF
TGTGCCAGCAGTAGCCGGGACACCTCCTACAATGAGCAGTTCTTC
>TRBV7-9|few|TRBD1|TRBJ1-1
CASSEGTGGNTEAFF
TGTGCCAGCAGCGAGGGGACAGGGGGCAACACTGAAGCTTTCTTT
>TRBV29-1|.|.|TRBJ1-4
CSDPGPRGKLFF
TGCAGCGATCCGGGTCCAAGGGGAAAACTGTTTTTT
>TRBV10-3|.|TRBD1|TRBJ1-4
CAIGTGFGEREKLFF
TGTGCCATTGGGACAGGTTTTGGAGAAAGAGAAAAACTGTTTTTT
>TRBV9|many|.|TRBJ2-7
CASSVVPSSYEQYF
TGTGCCAGCAGCGTAGTTCCAAGCTCCTACGAGCAGTACTTC
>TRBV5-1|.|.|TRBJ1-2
CASSLEGGSQPTGYTF
TGCGCCAGCAGCTTGGAAGGGGGATCCCAGCCTACAGGCTACACCTTC
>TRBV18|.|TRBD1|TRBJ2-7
CASSLQTGAHEQYF
TGTGCCAGCTCACTCCAGACAGGGGCCCACGAGCAGTACTTC
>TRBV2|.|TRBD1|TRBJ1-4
CASISQGARNEKLFF
TGTGCCAGCATCTCCCAGGGGGCGAGAAATGAAAAACTGTTTTTT
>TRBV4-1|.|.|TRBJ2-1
CASSQDYEGPQFF
TGCGCCAGCAGCCAAGATTATGAGGGCCCCCAGTTCTTC
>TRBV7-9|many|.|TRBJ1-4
CASSLPRNVGGGFATNEKLFF
TGTGCCAGCAGCTTACCGCGGAATGTGGGGGGAGGGTTTGCAACTAATGAAAAACTGTTTTTT
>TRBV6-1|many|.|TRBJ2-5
CARRTETGRAGETQYF
TGTGCCAGGCGGACCGAGACAGGGAGGGCGGGGGAGACCCAGTACTTC
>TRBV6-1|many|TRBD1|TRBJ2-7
CASRRGQGRYEQYF
TGTGCCAGCAGACGGGGACAGGGGCGGTACGAGCAGTACTTC
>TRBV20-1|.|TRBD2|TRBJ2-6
CSASAGGESYGANVLTF
TGCAGTGCTAGCGCGGGGGGCGAAAGTTATGGGGCCAACGTCCTGACTTTC
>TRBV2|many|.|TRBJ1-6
CASSEVGTGGSPLHF
TGTGCCAGCAGTGAAGTAGGCACTGGGGGTTCACCCCTCCACTTT
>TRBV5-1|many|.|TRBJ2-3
CASSLGQGSDTQYF
TGCGCCAGCAGCTTGGGGCAGGGGTCAGATACGCAGTATTTT
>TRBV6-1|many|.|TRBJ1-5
CASSEAGGSQPQHF
TGTGCCAGCAGTGAAGCTGGGGGAAGTCAGCCCCAGCATTTT
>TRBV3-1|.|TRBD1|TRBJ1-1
CASSQEGRRGRRNTEAFF
TGTGCCAGCAGCCAAGAAGGTCGCAGGGGGCGCAGGAACACTGAAGCTTTCTTT
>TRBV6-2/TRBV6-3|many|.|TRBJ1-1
CASRPPGLGNTEAFF
TGTGCCAGCAGGCCCCCAGGACTAGGGAACACTGAAGCTTTCTTT
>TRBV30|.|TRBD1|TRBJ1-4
CAWSHPGQGAEKLFF
TGTGCCTGGAGTCATCCGGGACAGGGGGCGGAAAAACTGTTTTTT
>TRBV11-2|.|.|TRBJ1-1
CASSLREGNTEAFF
TGTGCCAGCAGCCTCAGGGAAGGGAACACTGAAGCTTTCTTT
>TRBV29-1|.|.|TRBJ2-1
CSVGGVGPGYEQFF
TGCAGCGTTGGCGGGGTGGGGCCAGGATATGAGCAGTTCTTC
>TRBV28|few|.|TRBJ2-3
CASSNPRGRERTDTQYF
TGTGCCAGCAGCAACCCCCGGGGGCGGGAACGCACAGATACGCAGTATTTT
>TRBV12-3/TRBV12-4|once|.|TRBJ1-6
CASRAGGGVDSPLHF
TGTGCCAGCAGAGCGGGGGGGGGGGTTGATTCACCCCTCCACTTT
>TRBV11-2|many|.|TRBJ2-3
CASSSRGGDTQYF
TGTGCCAGCAGCTCCCGCGGAGGCGATACGCAGTATTTT
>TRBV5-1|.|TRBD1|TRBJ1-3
CASSSLQGASGNTIYF
TGCGCCAGCAGCTCACTACAGGGGGCCTCTGGAAACACCATATATTTT
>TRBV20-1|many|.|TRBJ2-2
CSAKPGLMNTGELFF
TGCAGTGCTAAACCTGGACTGATGAACACCGGGGAGCTGTTTTTT
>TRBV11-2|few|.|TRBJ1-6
CASSLGVSRSPLHF
TGTGCCAGCAGCTTAGGGGTCAGCCGTTCACCCCTCCACTTT
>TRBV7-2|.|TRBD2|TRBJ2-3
CASSLTSGGASDTQYF
TGTGCCAGCAGCTTAACCTCGGGGGGGGCCTCAGATACGCAGTATTTT
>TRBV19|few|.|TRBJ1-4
CASSIWKRTVRSEKLFF
TGTGCCAGTAGTATCTGGAAGAGGACTGTGCGTAGCGAAAAACTGTTTTTT
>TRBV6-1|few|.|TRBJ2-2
CASSEVVGAYTGELFF
TGTGCCAGCAGTGAAGTAGTGGGGGCATACACCGGGGAGCTGTTTTTT
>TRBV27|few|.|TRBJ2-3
CASSFNRVSDTQYF
TGTGCCAGCAGTTTTAACAGGGTGTCTGATACGCAGTATTTT
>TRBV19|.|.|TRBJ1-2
CASTSDSYNRYGYTF
.
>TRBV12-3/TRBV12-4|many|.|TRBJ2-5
CASSLAGRKEETQYF
TGTGCCAGCAGTTTAGCCGGCAGAAAAGAAGAGACCCAGTACTTC
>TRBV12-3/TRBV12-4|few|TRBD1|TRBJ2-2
CASTVQGDRGRTNTGELFF
TGTGCCAGCACCGTCCAGGGGGACAGGGGGCGAACAAACACCGGGGAGCTGTTTTTC
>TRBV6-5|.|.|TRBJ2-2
CASSYGVTAYTGELFF
TGTGCCAGCAGTTATGGAGTAACAGCTTACACCGGGGAGCTGTTTTTT